Shown below are 7 T cell receptor beta chains from a single sample sequenced in a study of blood T cell repertoires in COVID-19. TCRdb's copy holds only in-frame clones and misses some; the assay was immunoSEQ multiplex PCR. In the table there are about 21,000 clones, approximately 85% of which are singletons. The sequenced sample was peripheral blood. The receptors here all came from a man older than 75 with acute or convalescent COVID-19.

Only a few counts were recorded for this clone. This chain uses TRBV6-6 with TRBJ1-1, with TRBD1 matching 10 bases. This CDR3 has 17 residues. J gave up 5 bases and V 5 bases, and 14 bases lay outside the gene matches. Germline CDR1 MNHNY, CDR2 SVGAGI (reference sequence). CDR3: CASSPPLRTGGWTEAFF. In DNA, the CDR3 is TGTGCCAGCAGTCCCCCCTTAAGGACAGGGGGATGGACTGAAGCTTTCTTT.

The V gene is TRBV12-3 or TRBV12-4, the J gene TRBJ1-3; D gene ambiguous. The V and J ends lost 5 bases and 3 bases respectively, with 8 bases between them. The CDR3 extends over 13 amino acids. The CDR3 reads CASSPRHGNTIYF. The CDR3 region has the DNA TGTGCCAGCAGTCCCCGACATGGAAACACCATATATTTT.

The chain combines TRBV29-1 with TRBJ1-1; D might be TRBD1 (5 bases). CDR3 size: 16 residues. Germline CDR1 reads SQVTM; CDR2 reads ANQGSEA. Trimming took off 7 bases at V and 0 bases at J, with 21 bases between the two ends. Here the CDR3 DNA reads TGCAGCGCTGGAGGAGGGGCCCGGATCATGAACACTGAAGCTTTCTTT. Its translation is CSAGGGARIMNTEAFF.

This sequence joins TRBV9 and TRBJ1-5; the D is unclear. The CDR3 is 16 amino acids. Deletions cut 0 bases from V and 3 bases from J, with 13 bases between. The germline CDR1 and CDR2 sequences are SGDLS and YYNGEE. In nucleotides, the CDR3 is TGTGCCAGCAGCGTAGGACCGTCGAGCGACAATCAGCCCCAGCATTTT. This encodes CASSVGPSSDNQPQHF.

V is TRBV4-2 and J is TRBJ2-7, with D possibly matching TRBD2 (6 bases). Looked up from germline, CDR1 is LGHNA and CDR2 is YNFKEQ. V lost 5 bases and J lost 7, with 15 bases in between. There are 13 residues in the CDR3. CDR3 coding DNA: TGTGCCAGCAGCGAAGGGACTTTAGGTGAGCAGTACTTC. Encoded protein: CASSEGTLGEQYF.

The genes are TRBV7-9 and TRBJ1-2, with D unclear. Germline CDR1 reads SEHNR; CDR2 reads FQNEAQ (reference sequence). V lost 4 bases and J lost 6, with 9 bases in between. The CDR3 loop spans 12 amino acids. CDR3 in amino acids: CASSSREHGYTF. The CDR3 region has the DNA TGTGCCAGCAGCTCAAGGGAGCATGGCTACACCTTC.

This clone showed up just once. CDR3 sequence: CASSITGTGTSSYSPLHF. The CDR3 DNA sequence: TGTGCCAGCAGCATAACCGGGACAGGGACCAGCTCGTATTCACCCCTCCACTTT. The chain carries TRBV7-9 and TRBJ1-6, with 9 bases lining up with TRBD1. V shed 5 bases, J shed 8 bases, and the junction held 16 bases outside the gene matches. Germline V lookup: CDR1 SEHNR, CDR2 FQNEAQ (reference sequence). This CDR3 is built from 18 residues.